The following is a TCR beta chain sequence with its context. The data stem from a study of T cell changes during pregnancy in multiple sclerosis. Profiling relied on immunoSEQ multiplex PCR, and the TCRdb table lists in-frame clones only, not all of them. The sample has approximately 80,000 clones, 90% to 95% seen once; the top ten hold more than 0.95%. The CDR3 covers 12 residues. The germline V gene has CDR1 SNHLY and CDR2 FYNNEI. With 6 bases clipped from V and 9 bases from J, the junction kept 3 bases outside the gene matches. The receptor was derived from a female donor in good health, enrolled as a control in a pregnancy study. The material sequenced was peripheral blood, taken in the second trimester of pregnancy. This rearrangement joins TRBV2 to TRBJ2-1, with TRBD1 identical over 9 bases. Written as DNA, the CDR3 is TGTGCCAGCAGGATGGACAGGGGTGAGCAGTTCTTC. This encodes CASRMDRGEQFF.